This TCR beta chain derives from a study of vaccination and CD4 T cells after COVID-19. In the study overall: Each of the control cultures got a CEFX pool, an HIV-1 Nef pool, or no peptide.

Described treatment: approximately 10-day PBMC culture with coronavirus spike peptide pools or control peptides (ViraFEST assay). Under the ViraFEST approach, antigen-specific T cells were expanded with peptide pools and TCRs subsequently sequenced. Recorded positive PCR dates fall between March and December 2020, preceding US Alpha, Beta and Delta variants. Cultured CD4+ T cells had their DNA profiled by the Oncomine TCR Beta short-read assay. Scientists extracted genomic DNA from CD4+ T cells grown in culture. TCRdb independently ran MiXCR on the PCR reads; one entry per CDR3 protein. The data contain nearly 20,000 distinct CDR3 sequences, about 43% of them singletons. The V gene end was trimmed by 8 bases and the J gene end by 9 bases; junction bases not matched to a gene: 9. From germline, CDR1 is MNHNS and CDR2 SASEGT. This CDR3 has 14 residues. A word on this clonotype: Its antigen is as yet unknown.

The sample consisted of CD4+ T cells from blood, cultured in vitro, taken after SARS-CoV-2 vaccination. This clonotype was obtained from a human donor who had recovered from COVID-19. This chain uses TRBV6-1 with TRBJ2-1; 11 bases align to TRBD2. CDR3 sequence: CASGRVAGGFEQFF. The CDR3 DNA sequence: TGTGCCAGCGGTAGGGTAGCGGGGGGGTTTGAGCAGTTCTTC.